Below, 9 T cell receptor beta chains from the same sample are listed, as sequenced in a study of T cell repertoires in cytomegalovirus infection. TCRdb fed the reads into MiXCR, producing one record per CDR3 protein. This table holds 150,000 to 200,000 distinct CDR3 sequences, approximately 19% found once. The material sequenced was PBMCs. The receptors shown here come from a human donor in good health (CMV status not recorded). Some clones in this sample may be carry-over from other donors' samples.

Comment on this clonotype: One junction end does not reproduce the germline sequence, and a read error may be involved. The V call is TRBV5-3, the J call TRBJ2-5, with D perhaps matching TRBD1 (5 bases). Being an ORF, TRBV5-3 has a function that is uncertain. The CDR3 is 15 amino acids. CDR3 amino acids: CASSSPGISVETQYF. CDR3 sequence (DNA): TGTGCCAGCAGCTCACCAGGGATATCAGTGGAGACCCAGTACTTC.

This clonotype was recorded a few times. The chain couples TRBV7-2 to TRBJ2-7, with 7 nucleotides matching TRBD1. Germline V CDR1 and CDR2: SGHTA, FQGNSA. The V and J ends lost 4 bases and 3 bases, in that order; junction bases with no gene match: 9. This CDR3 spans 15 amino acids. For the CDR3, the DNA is TGTGCCAGCAGCTCCCCGGCACAGGGGTACTACGAGCAGTACTTC. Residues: CASSSPAQGYYEQYF.

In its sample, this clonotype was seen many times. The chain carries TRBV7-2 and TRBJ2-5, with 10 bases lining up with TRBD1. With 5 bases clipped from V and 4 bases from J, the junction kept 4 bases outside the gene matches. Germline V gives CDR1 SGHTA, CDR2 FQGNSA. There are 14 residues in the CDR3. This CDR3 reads CASSQDRGTETQYF. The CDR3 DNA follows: TGTGCCAGCAGCCAGGACAGGGGGACAGAGACCCAGTACTTC.

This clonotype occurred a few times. CDR3 in DNA: TGTGCCAGCAGCTTGTGGCAGGGAGGAAAGACCCAGTACTTC. As protein: CASSLWQGGKTQYF. The rearrangement links TRBV5-6 to TRBJ2-5, with D perhaps matching TRBD2 (6 bases). This CDR3 has 14 residues. From germline, CDR1 is SGHDT and CDR2 YYEEEE. V lost 1 base to trimming and J lost 6 bases, with 13 bases between them.

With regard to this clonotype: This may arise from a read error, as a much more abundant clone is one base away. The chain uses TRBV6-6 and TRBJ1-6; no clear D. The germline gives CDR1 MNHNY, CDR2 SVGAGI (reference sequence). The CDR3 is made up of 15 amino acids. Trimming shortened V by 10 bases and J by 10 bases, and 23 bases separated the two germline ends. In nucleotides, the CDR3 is TGTGCCAACTCAAGTGTGGGTCTGCTTGGATCACCCCTCCACTTT. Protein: CANSSVGLLGSPLHF.

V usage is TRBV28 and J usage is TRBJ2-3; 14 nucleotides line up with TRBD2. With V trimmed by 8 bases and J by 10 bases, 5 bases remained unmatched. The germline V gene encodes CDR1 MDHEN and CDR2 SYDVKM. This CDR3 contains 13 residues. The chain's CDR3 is CASGGLAGEAQYF. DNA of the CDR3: TGTGCCAGCGGGGGACTAGCGGGAGAAGCGCAGTATTTT.

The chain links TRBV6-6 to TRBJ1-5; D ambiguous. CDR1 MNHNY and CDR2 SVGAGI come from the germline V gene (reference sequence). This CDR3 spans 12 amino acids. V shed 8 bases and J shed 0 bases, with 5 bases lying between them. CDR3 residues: CASANSNQPQHF. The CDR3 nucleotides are TGTGCCAGCGCTAATAGCAATCAGCCCCAGCATTTT.

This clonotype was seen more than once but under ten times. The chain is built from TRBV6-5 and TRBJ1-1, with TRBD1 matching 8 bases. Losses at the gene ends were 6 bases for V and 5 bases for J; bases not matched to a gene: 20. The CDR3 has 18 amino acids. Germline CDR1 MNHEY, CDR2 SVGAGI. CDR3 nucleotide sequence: TGTGCCAGCAGCGATTTCGACAGGGGCCGCAGGGACGGGACTGAAGCTTTCTTT. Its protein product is CASSDFDRGRRDGTEAFF.

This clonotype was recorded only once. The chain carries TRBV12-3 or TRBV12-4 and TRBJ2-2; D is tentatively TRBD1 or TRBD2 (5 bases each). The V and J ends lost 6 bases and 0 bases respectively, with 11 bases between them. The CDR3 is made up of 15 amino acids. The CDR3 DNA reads TGTGCCAGCAGGGGGACCCCTGCGAACACCGGGGAGCTGTTTTTT. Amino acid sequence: CASRGTPANTGELFF.